This entry lists 7 T cell receptor beta chains sequenced from one sample in a study of T cell responses to AZD1222 COVID-19 vaccine. Data came from immunoSEQ multiplex PCR; TCRdb stores just in-frame clones and leaves some out. The sample has 90,000 to 120,000 clones, about nine tenths seen once. Source: peripheral blood, taken 28 days after the second AZD1222 dose. These receptors originate from an adult who received the AZD1222 COVID-19 vaccine.

CDR3 in amino acids: CASSRTGGYDTGELFF. DNA for the CDR3: TGTGCCAGCAGTCGTACAGGGGGCTATGACACCGGGGAGCTGTTTTTT. The rearrangement links TRBV2 to TRBJ2-2; TRBD1 agrees at 9 bases. Per the germline V gene, CDR1 is SNHLY and CDR2 is FYNNEI. This CDR3 has 16 amino acids. Trimming took 5 bases from V and 3 from J; bases not matched to a gene: 7.

The CDR3 protein is CASSHTGTNEKLFF. The CDR3 DNA reads TGTGCCAGCAGCCATACAGGGACTAATGAAAAACTGTTTTTT. The V gene is TRBV28, the J gene TRBJ1-4, with D maybe TRBD1 (6 bases). The CDR3 is 14 amino acids. V lost 6 bases, J lost 2 bases, and 10 bases lay in between. Germline CDR1 MDHEN, CDR2 SYDVKM.

The chain carries TRBV7-9 and TRBJ2-5, with TRBD2 matching over 8 bases. CDR1 is SEHNR, CDR2 FQNEAQ, per germline (reference sequence). This CDR3 has 16 amino acids. V trimming: 5 bases; J trimming: 0 bases; junction bases outside the gene matches: 8. CDR3 sequence (DNA): TGTGCCAGCAGCCTTACTAGCGGAGGGTACCAAGAGACCCAGTACTTC. It is translated as CASSLTSGGYQETQYF.

The chain is built from TRBV3-1 (or the pseudogene TRBV3-2) and TRBJ2-7, with D hard to call. V shed 1 base and J shed 3 bases, with 10 bases lying between them. CDR3 size: 14 residues. In germline, CDR1 is LGHDT, CDR2 YNNKEL (reference sequence). The CDR3 here is CASSQATLGYEQYF. The CDR3 DNA sequence: TGTGCCAGCAGCCAAGCGACCCTGGGCTACGAGCAGTACTTC.

This clone was counted once. The chain recombines TRBV28 with TRBJ1-2, with 7 bases that match TRBD1. Germline CDR1 is MDHEN and CDR2 is SYDVKM. Trimming took 6 bases from V and 8 from J; bases not matched to a gene: 12. The CDR3 spans 14 residues. CDR3 sequence: CASRVHDRVGGYTF. The CDR3 DNA follows: TGTGCCAGCAGAGTACATGACAGGGTGGGCGGCTACACCTTC.

The V call is TRBV6-1, the J call TRBJ2-5, with a weak D call TRBD1 (6 bases). The length of the CDR3 is 20 residues. Trimming stripped 4 bases from V and 5 bases from J, with 32 bases between. Germline CDR1 reads MNHNS; CDR2 reads SASEGT. CDR3 coding DNA: TGTGCCAGCAGTGTTAGGGTTTGGGAAACAGGGAATCCAGTGTGGGAGACCCAGTACTTC. This codes for CASSVRVWETGNPVWETQYF.

V is TRBV7-9 and J is TRBJ1-1; D may be TRBD1 (6 bases). The CDR3 is 14 amino acids. Germline V gene data show CDR1 as SEHNR and CDR2 as FQNEAQ (reference sequence). V gave up 4 bases and J gave up 5 bases, with 14 bases separating them. The CDR3 protein is CASSSLQGWTEAFF. CDR3 nucleotide sequence: TGTGCCAGCAGCTCGTTACAGGGTTGGACTGAAGCTTTCTTT.